The 8 T cell receptor beta chains reported below all come from one sample, sequenced in a study of cytotoxic CD8 clonotypes in ibrutinib-treated CLL. Method: immunoSEQ multiplex PCR; TCRdb's copy keeps in-frame clones and lacks some. The sample gives 250,000 to 350,000 clones, approximately 76% of which show up once; about 5% is in the top ten. The sample in question was PBMCs, obtained at disease progression, from a patient treated with ibrutinib. The source of these receptors is a human donor with chronic lymphocytic leukemia.

The chain links TRBV28 to TRBJ2-7; 7 positions match TRBD1. The CDR3 extends over 14 amino acids. V trimming: 6 bases; J trimming: 5 bases; junction bases outside the gene matches: 10. Per germline, CDR1 MDHEN and CDR2 SYDVKM. In DNA form, the CDR3 reads TGTGCCAGCAGAGCAACAGGGGTCCCACACGAGCAGTACTTC. Its translation is CASRATGVPHEQYF.

The chain recombines TRBV19 with TRBJ1-1, with D tentatively TRBD1 (5 bases). Germline loops: CDR1 LNHDA, CDR2 SQIVND (reference sequence). The V end was cut by 4 bases, the J end by 5 bases, with 14 bases between. The CDR3 totals 14 residues. In DNA form, the CDR3 reads TGTGCCAGTAGTACCCTCCCCGGGGGGACTGAAGCTTTCTTT. Encoded protein: CASSTLPGGTEAFF.

The V and J genes are TRBV6-6 and TRBJ2-7; the D gene is possibly TRBD1 (6 bases). Trimming removed 9 bases at V and 6 bases at J, with 12 bases between. Germline CDR1 reads MNHNY; CDR2 reads SVGAGI (reference sequence). CDR3 size: 11 residues. CDR3 sequence reads: CASTTGSEQYF. The DNA for the CDR3 is TGTGCCAGTACTACAGGGTCCGAGCAGTACTTC.

This chain links TRBV1 with TRBJ1-5. TRBV1 is labeled a pseudogene. CDR3 length equals 14 residues. The CDR3 spells CTSSQDVTEQPQHF. The CDR3 nucleotides are TGCACCAGCAGCCAAGATGTGACCGAGCAGCCCCAGCATTTT.

The chain joins TRBV5-6 to TRBJ2-1; the match to TRBD1 covers 8 bases. CDR1 is SGHDT and CDR2 is YYEEEE in the germline V gene. J lost 9 bases, V lost 0 bases, and 14 bases had no gene match. This CDR3 has 17 amino acids. The CDR3 region has the DNA TGTGCCAGCAGCTTGGATGTCCCCCCAGGGGGCCGCGGTGAGCAGTTCTTC. Translation: CASSLDVPPGGRGEQFF.

V usage is TRBV5-1 and J usage is TRBJ2-7; D uncertain. The germline CDR1 and CDR2 sequences are SGHRS and YFSETQ. This CDR3 spans 12 amino acids. The germline V and J ends were trimmed by 2 bases and 4 bases, with 7 bases remaining between them. The DNA of the CDR3 is TGCGCCAGCAGCTTCTGGGGATACGAGCAGTACTTC. Residues: CASSFWGYEQYF.

V gene TRBV29-1 combines with J gene TRBJ2-7; a possible D gene is TRBD2 (5 bases). Trimming pared 4 bases from V and 4 bases from J, leaving 11 bases between. This CDR3 is built from 12 residues. Germline V gives CDR1 SQVTM, CDR2 ANQGSEA. The CDR3 spells CSVAGVGYEQYF. The CDR3 DNA reads TGCAGCGTTGCCGGGGTCGGGTACGAGCAGTACTTC.

The V call is TRBV7-2, the J call TRBJ2-1; TRBD2 is a possible D gene (6 bases). V was cut by 5 bases and J by 0 bases, with 8 bases left in between. Germline V gene lookup returns CDR1 SGHTA and CDR2 FQGNSA. The CDR3 extends over 14 amino acids. This CDR3 is CASSPEGSYNEQFF. Here the CDR3 DNA reads TGTGCCAGCAGCCCGGAGGGCTCCTACAATGAGCAGTTCTTC.